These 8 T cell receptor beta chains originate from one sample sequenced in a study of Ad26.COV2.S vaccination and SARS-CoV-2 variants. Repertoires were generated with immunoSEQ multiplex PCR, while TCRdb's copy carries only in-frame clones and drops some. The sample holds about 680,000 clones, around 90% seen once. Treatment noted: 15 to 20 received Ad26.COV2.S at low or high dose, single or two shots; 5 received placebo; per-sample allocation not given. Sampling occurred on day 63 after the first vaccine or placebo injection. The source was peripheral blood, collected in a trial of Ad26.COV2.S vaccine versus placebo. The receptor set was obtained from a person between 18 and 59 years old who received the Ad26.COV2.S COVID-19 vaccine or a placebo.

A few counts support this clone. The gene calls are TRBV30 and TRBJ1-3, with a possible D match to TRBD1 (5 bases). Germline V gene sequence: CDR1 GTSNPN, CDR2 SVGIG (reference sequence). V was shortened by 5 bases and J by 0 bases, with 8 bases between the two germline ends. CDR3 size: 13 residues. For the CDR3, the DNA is TGTGCCTGGTCAGGGTTCTCTGGAAACACCATATATTTT. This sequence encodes CAWSGFSGNTIYF.

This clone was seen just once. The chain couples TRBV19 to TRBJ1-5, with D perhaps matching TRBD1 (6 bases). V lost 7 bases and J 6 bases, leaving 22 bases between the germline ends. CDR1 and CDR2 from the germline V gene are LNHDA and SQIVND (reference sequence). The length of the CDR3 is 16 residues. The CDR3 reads CASTMLPTGRIQPQHF. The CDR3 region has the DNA TGTGCCAGTACCATGCTCCCGACAGGACGGATTCAGCCCCAGCATTTT.

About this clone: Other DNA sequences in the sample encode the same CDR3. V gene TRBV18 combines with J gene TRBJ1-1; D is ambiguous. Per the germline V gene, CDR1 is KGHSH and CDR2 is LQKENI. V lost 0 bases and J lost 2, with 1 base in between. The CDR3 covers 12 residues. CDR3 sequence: CASSPPNTEAFF. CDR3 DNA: TGTGCCAGCTCACCACCAAACACTGAAGCTTTCTTT.

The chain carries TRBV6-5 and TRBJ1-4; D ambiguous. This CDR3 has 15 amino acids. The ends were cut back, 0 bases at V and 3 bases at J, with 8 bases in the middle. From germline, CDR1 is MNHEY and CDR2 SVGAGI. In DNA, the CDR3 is TGTGCCAGCAGTTACTCTCGGCTGCCTAATGAAAAACTGTTTTTT. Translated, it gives CASSYSRLPNEKLFF.

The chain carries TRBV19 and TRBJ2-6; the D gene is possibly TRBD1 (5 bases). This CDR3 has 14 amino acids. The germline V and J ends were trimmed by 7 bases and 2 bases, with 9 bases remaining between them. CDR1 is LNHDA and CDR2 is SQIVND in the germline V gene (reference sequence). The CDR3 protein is CASKAGTGANVLTF. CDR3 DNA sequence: TGTGCCAGTAAGGCAGGGACTGGGGCCAACGTCCTGACTTTC.

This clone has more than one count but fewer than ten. The CDR3: CASSPSGSSYNSPLHF. The CDR3 nucleotides read TGTGCCAGCAGTCCTTCAGGGAGCTCCTATAATTCACCCCTCCACTTT. The chain uses TRBV27 and TRBJ1-6; perhaps TRBD1 as D (5 bases). V was shortened by 5 bases and J by 0 bases, with 11 bases between the two germline ends. CDR1 MNHEY and CDR2 SMNVEV come from the germline V gene (reference sequence). The CDR3 is made up of 16 amino acids.

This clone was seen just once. The CDR3 DNA follows: TGTGCCAGCAGCGGCAGATTGCAGGGGGCGAACAATCAGCCCCAGCATTTT. As protein: CASSGRLQGANNQPQHF. The chain has TRBV5-5 and TRBJ1-5; 8 positions agree with TRBD1. Germline loops: CDR1 SGHKS, CDR2 YYEKEE (reference sequence). After removal of 4 bases from V and 3 bases from J, the junction contained 12 bases not matched to a gene. This CDR3 is built from 17 residues.

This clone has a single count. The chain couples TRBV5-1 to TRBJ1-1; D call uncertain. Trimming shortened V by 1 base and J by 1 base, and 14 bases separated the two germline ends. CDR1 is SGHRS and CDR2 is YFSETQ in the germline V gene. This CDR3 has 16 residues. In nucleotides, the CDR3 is TGCGCCAGCAGCTTGATCGTCTCTTGGGGGAACACTGAAGCTTTCTTT. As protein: CASSLIVSWGNTEAFF.